The sequence of this T cell receptor beta chain was determined in a study of radiotherapy plus CTLA-4 blockade in lung cancer. Chemo-refractory metastatic non-small-cell lung cancer patients received focal radiation with ipilimumab CTLA-4 blockade. With regard to this clone: The antigen remains unidentified.

Germline V CDR1 and CDR2: SQVTM, ANQGSEA. CDR3 length: 13 residues. The trim removed 4 bases at V and 3 bases at J, leaving 5 bases unmatched. Generated by immunoSEQ multiplex PCR, the TCRdb table keeps only in-frame clones and is missing some. The sample lists roughly 45,000 clones; roughly 65% were seen once. Findings and limits, study-wide: Early clonal dynamics of blood T cells, together with interferon-beta, were reported as the best response predictor. In blood, after radiotherapy plus ipilimumab, tumor-derived TCR clones expanded.

V gene TRBV29-1 combines with J gene TRBJ1-1, with 7 bases aligning to TRBD1. The TCR was taken from a human donor with non-small cell lung cancer who had a partial response to radiotherapy plus ipilimumab. Here the sequenced sample was peripheral blood, taken from a patient treated with radiotherapy plus ipilimumab. CDR3 in amino acids: CSVGTGLHTEAFF. The CDR3 bases are TGCAGCGTTGGGACAGGCCTCCACACTGAAGCTTTCTTT.